A selection of T cell receptor beta chains follows, all from one sample in a study of regulatory T cells in long-lasting Graves disease. TCRdb analysed the multiplex PCR reads with MiXCR anew, one entry per CDR3 protein. The sample contains hundreds of thousands of distinct CDR3 sequences, 15% of which appear only once. This specimen consisted of peripheral blood mononuclear cells (PBMCs), obtained at new diagnosis, from a patient treated with antithyroid drugs. All receptors derive from a female donor with Graves disease. Each CDR3 is given with its conserved first and last residue. A D gene is named only where the DNA matches it firmly. The listing skips clone size in some rows; elsewhere it reads once, few, many or a size class.

.,.,TRBJ1-1,TRBV6-2/TRBV6-3,CASRSTVMNTEAFF,TGTGCCAGCCGGTCGACAGTTATGAACACTGAAGCTTTCTTT
TRBD2,.,TRBJ2-1,TRBV12-3/TRBV12-4,CASMKTSGTQSYNEQFF,TGTGCCAGCATGAAGACTAGCGGGACCCAAAGCTACAATGAGCAGTTCTTC
TRBD1,many,TRBJ2-2,TRBV5-5,CASSLAGRGRVHGELFF,TGTGCCAGCAGCTTGGCGGGCAGGGGGCGGGTTCACGGGGAGCTGTTTTTT
.,many,TRBJ1-2,TRBV5-1,CASSKEEGGYGYTF,TGCGCCAGCAGCAAGGAGGAGGGAGGCTATGGCTACACCTTC
TRBD1,many,TRBJ2-7,TRBV7-9,CASSLGQVEQYF,TGTGCCAGCAGCTTGGGACAGGTCGAGCAGTACTTC
TRBD1,many,TRBJ2-7,TRBV6-8,CASSSRDSSYEQYF,TGTGCCAGCAGTTCCCGGGACAGCTCCTACGAGCAGTACTTC
.,.,TRBJ1-2,TRBV12-3/TRBV12-4,CASSTHPLDRDYGYTF,TGTGCCAGCAGCACGCACCCCCTGGACCGGGACTATGGCTACACCTTC
.,many,TRBJ1-2,TRBV9,CASSVAGHGYTF,TGTGCCAGCAGCGTAGCCGGGCACGGCTACACCTTC
.,few,TRBJ1-3,TRBV6-1,CASTDQGAGNTIYF,TGTGCCAGCACGGACCAGGGTGCTGGAAACACCATATATTTT
.,few,TRBJ2-3,TRBV19,CASSIDRRSPATDTQYF,TGTGCCAGTAGTATAGACCGTCGGTCCCCGGCGACAGATACGCAGTATTTT
.,many,TRBJ2-6,TRBV7-2,CASSHLGGPNSGANVLTF,TGTGCCAGCAGCCACCTGGGGGGCCCGAACTCTGGGGCCAACGTCCTGACTTTC
.,many,TRBJ1-2,TRBV30,CAWSHGSLGYTF,TGTGCCTGGAGCCACGGGAGCCTTGGCTACACCTTC
.,many,TRBJ2-3,TRBV6-2/TRBV6-3,CARRAPSVEITDTQYF,TGTGCCAGAAGGGCGCCTAGCGTGGAAATCACAGATACGCAGTATTTT
.,.,TRBJ1-2,TRBV28,CASSLSGRFNYGYTF,TGTGCCAGCAGTTTATCCGGGAGATTTAACTATGGCTACACCTTC
.,.,TRBJ1-1,TRBV5-5,CASSLVPAVLGSQNTEAFF,TGTGCCAGCAGCTTGGTCCCGGCCGTACTTGGATCGCAGAACACTGAAGCTTTCTTT
TRBD2,many,TRBJ2-5,TRBV7-8,CASSQTAGGTVETQYF,TGTGCCAGCAGCCAAACAGCGGGAGGGACCGTCGAGACCCAGTACTTC
.,few,TRBJ1-1,TRBV7-7,CASSLDSWPQHPSGVNTEAFF,TGTGCCAGCAGCTTAGACTCGTGGCCCCAACATCCTTCCGGGGTGAACACTGAAGCTTTCTTT
TRBD2,many,TRBJ2-1,TRBV7-2,CASSLEAGGYNEQFF,TGTGCCAGCAGCTTAGAAGCGGGGGGATACAATGAGCAGTTCTTC
.,.,TRBJ2-1,TRBV19,CASGPINEQFF,TGTGCCAGTGGACCGATCAATGAGCAGTTCTTC
TRBD1,many,TRBJ2-2,TRBV12-3/TRBV12-4,CASSPTPGQGGTGELFF,TGTGCCAGCAGTCCAACTCCGGGACAGGGAGGCACCGGGGAGCTGTTTTTT
.,.,TRBJ1-1,TRBV3-1,CASSQVLETEAFF,TGTGCCAGCAGCCAAGTCCTGGAGACTGAAGCTTTCTTT
TRBD1,many,TRBJ2-1,TRBV7-2,CASSSGQGGYDEQFF,TGTGCCAGCAGCTCTGGACAGGGGGGGTATGATGAGCAGTTCTTC
.,many,TRBJ2-5,TRBV7-9,CASSPWGETQYF,TGTGCCAGCAGCCCTTGGGGAGAGACCCAGTACTTC
.,many,TRBJ2-1,TRBV7-2,CASSLGSYEQFF,TGTGCCAGCAGCTTAGGGTCTTATGAGCAGTTCTTC
.,many,TRBJ1-2,TRBV20-1,CSATAAVWGYTF,TGCAGTGCTACCGCGGCCGTCTGGGGCTACACCTTC
.,many,TRBJ1-2,TRBV2,CASSEAPVGPYGYTF,TGTGCCAGCAGTGAAGCGCCCGTCGGCCCCTATGGCTACACCTTC
TRBD1,many,TRBJ1-2,TRBV30,CAWSDPDRENYGYTF,TGTGCCTGGAGTGACCCGGACAGGGAAAACTATGGCTACACCTTC
TRBD2,many,TRBJ2-7,TRBV2,CASSDGGSSYEQYF,TGTGCCAGCAGTGACGGGGGGTCCTCCTACGAGCAGTACTTC
.,.,TRBJ2-1,TRBV12-3/TRBV12-4,CASSPSLATEQFF,TGTGCCAGCAGTCCGAGTCTAGCGACTGAGCAGTTCTTC
.,many,TRBJ1-1,TRBV15,CATSRDFTEAFF,TGTGCCACCAGCAGAGACTTCACTGAAGCTTTCTTT
TRBD1,many,TRBJ1-2,TRBV3-1,CASSRGKTGVLYGYTF,TGTGCCAGCAGCCGCGGAAAGACAGGGGTGCTCTATGGCTACACCTTC
.,many,TRBJ1-1,TRBV5-1,CASSFQGAVTEAFF,TGCGCCAGCAGTTTCCAGGGAGCGGTGACTGAAGCTTTCTTT
TRBD1,few,TRBJ1-2,TRBV19,CATRDRQTYGYTF,TGTGCCACCCGGGACAGGCAAACCTATGGCTACACCTTC
TRBD1,many,TRBJ2-1,TRBV11-2,CASRAPGQRNEQFF,TGTGCCAGCAGGGCTCCGGGACAGAGGAATGAGCAGTTCTTC
.,many,TRBJ2-1,TRBV7-8,CASNSGFAVHEQFF,TGTGCCAGCAACAGCGGGTTTGCGGTCCATGAGCAGTTCTTC
TRBD1,many,TRBJ1-2,TRBV3-1,CASSQVDRGYGYTF,TGTGCCAGCAGCCAGGTAGACAGGGGCTATGGCTACACCTTC
.,.,TRBJ1-5,TRBV4-1,CASSQDFPSDQPQHF,TGCGCCAGCAGCCAAGATTTTCCATCTGATCAGCCCCAGCATTTT
.,many,TRBJ2-1,TRBV4-3,CASSQEGMGNNEQFF,TGCGCCAGCAGCCAAGAGGGGATGGGGAACAATGAGCAGTTCTTC
TRBD1,.,TRBJ1-1,TRBV30,CAWSVGTTGVRLTEAFF,TGTGCCTGGAGTGTAGGGACGACAGGGGTGAGGCTCACTGAAGCTTTCTTT
.,many,TRBJ2-7,TRBV7-2,CASSQYTGPSYEQYF,TGTGCCAGCAGCCAATACACGGGACCTTCCTACGAGCAGTACTTC
.,.,TRBJ1-4,TRBV2,CASSESGGGKLFF,TGTGCCAGCAGTGAATCAGGTGGGGGAAAACTGTTTTTT
TRBD1,few,TRBJ1-2,TRBV12-3/TRBV12-4,CASSPSDRANYGYTF,TGTGCCAGCAGTCCATCGGACAGGGCTAACTATGGCTACACCTTC
TRBD2,few,TRBJ2-1,TRBV12-3/TRBV12-4,CASSQGLAGDNEQFF,TGTGCCAGCAGTCAGGGACTAGCGGGAGACAATGAGCAGTTCTTC
.,many,TRBJ2-5,TRBV20-1,CSGSSGQETQYF,TGCAGTGGGAGTAGCGGACAAGAGACCCAGTACTTC
.,.,TRBJ2-2,TRBV7-9,CASSLRLLGGDTGELFF,TGTGCCAGCAGCTTACGACTGCTTGGGGGAGACACCGGGGAGCTGTTTTTT
TRBD1,.,TRBJ2-1,TRBV20-1,CSATTLGQGLGDEQFF,TGCAGTGCTACAACTTTGGGACAGGGTTTAGGGGATGAGCAGTTCTTC
.,.,TRBJ2-2,TRBV29-1,CSGTDSILTPGELFF,TGCAGCGGAACAGACAGTATACTTACTCCCGGGGAGCTGTTTTTT